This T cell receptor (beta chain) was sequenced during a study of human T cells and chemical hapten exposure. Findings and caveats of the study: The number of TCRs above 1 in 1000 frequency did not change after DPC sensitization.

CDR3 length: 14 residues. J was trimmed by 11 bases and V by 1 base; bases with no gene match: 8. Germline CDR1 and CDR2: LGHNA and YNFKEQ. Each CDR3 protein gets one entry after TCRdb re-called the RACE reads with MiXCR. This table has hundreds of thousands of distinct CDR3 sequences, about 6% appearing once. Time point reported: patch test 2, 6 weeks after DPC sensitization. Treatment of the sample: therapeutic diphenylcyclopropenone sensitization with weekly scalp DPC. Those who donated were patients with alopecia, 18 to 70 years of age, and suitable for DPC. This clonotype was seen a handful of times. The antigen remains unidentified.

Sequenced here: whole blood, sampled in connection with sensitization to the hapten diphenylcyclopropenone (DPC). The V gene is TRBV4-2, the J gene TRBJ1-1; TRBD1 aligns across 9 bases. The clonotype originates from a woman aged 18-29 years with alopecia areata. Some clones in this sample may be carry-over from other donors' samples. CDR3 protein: CASSQAGTGRGAFF. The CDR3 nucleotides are TGTGCCAGCAGCCAAGCAGGGACAGGGAGGGGCGCTTTCTTT.